These 26 T cell receptor beta chains share one sample of origin, sequenced in a study of shared clonotypes between healthy human individuals. Libraries were prepared by immunoSEQ multiplex PCR; TCRdb keeps only in-frame clonotypes and omits some of them. In the table there are 2 million to 2.5 million clones, around 90% of which are singletons. Specimen: naive CD4+ T cells from PBMCs. Subset given: CD45RA+ positively selected. Receptors originate from a man younger than 30 in good health. Some clones in this sample may be carry-over from other donors' samples.

This chain joins TRBV7-9 and TRBJ2-2, with a tentative D call TRBD1 (7 bases). This CDR3 contains 14 residues. V was trimmed by 4 bases and J by 5 bases, leaving 11 bases between them. Germline CDR1 SEHNR, CDR2 FQNEAQ (reference sequence). The CDR3 here is CASSSGGSTGELFF. The CDR3 DNA reads TGTGCCAGCAGCTCAGGGGGGAGTACCGGGGAGCTGTTTTTT.

The chain links TRBV11-1 to TRBJ1-2; no definite D call. CDR3 size: 15 residues. V was pared by 4 bases and J by 2 bases, with 14 bases between. Germline V CDR1 and CDR2: SGHAT, FQDESV (reference sequence). The CDR3 region has the DNA TGTGCCAGCAGCTCCGGAGACGCGGGGAACTATGGCTACACCTTC. Its translation: CASSSGDAGNYGYTF. Supplemented by reference TRBV11-1 and TRBJ1-2, the full variable domain reads EAEVAQSPRYKITEKSQAVAFWCDPISGHATLYWYRQILGQGPELLVQFQDESVVDDSQLPKDRFSAERLKGVDSTLKIQPAELGDSAMYLCASSSGDAGNYGYTFGSGTRLTVV.

This clone was detected a few times. At the DNA level, this CDR3 is encoded by other sequences in the same sample as well. J is TRBJ2-2 and V is TRBV5-1; D is perhaps TRBD1 (5 bases). Germline-derived CDR1 and CDR2 are SGHRS and YFSETQ. Between the trimmed V and J ends, which lost 0 bases and 0 bases, there was a span of 6 bases. CDR3 length equals 15 residues. CDR3 residues: CASSLGTPNTGELFF. In nucleotides, the CDR3 is TGCGCCAGCAGCTTGGGGACACCGAACACCGGGGAGCTGTTTTTT. Full variable domain (rest looked up from reference TRBV5-1 and TRBJ2-2): KAGVTQTPRYLIKTRGQQVTLSCSPISGHRSVSWYQQTPGQGLQFLFEYFSETQRNKGNFPGRFSGRQFSNSRSEMNVSTLELGDSALYLCASSLGTPNTGELFFGEGSRLTVL.

This sequence joins TRBV5-8 and TRBJ2-3; D not certain. This CDR3 comprises 12 residues. The V gene's germline CDR1 is SGHTS and CDR2 YDEGEE. Trimming took off 0 bases at V and 11 bases at J, with 10 bases between the two ends. The DNA of the CDR3 is TGTGCCAGCAGCTTGGGCGGTTCGAGGCAGTATTTT. This translates into CASSLGGSRQYF.

V usage is TRBV6-1 and J usage is TRBJ2-3; D is uncertain. V lost 7 bases and J lost 7, with 18 bases in between. This CDR3 region has 14 residues. Germline CDR1 and CDR2: MNHNS and SASEGT. CDR3 in amino acids: CASTESKTRNTQYF. DNA of the CDR3: TGTGCCAGCACCGAATCCAAAACTCGAAATACGCAGTATTTT.

CDR3 sequence: CASSMGGARSDEQYF. CDR3 coding DNA: TGTGCCAGCAGCATGGGAGGGGCCAGGAGCGACGAGCAGTACTTC. The chain links TRBV28 to TRBJ2-7; 7 bases agree with TRBD2. Germline loops: CDR1 MDHEN, CDR2 SYDVKM. The CDR3 consists of 15 residues. V trimming: 6 bases; J trimming: 5 bases; junction bases outside the gene matches: 13.

In the case of this clone: Additional DNA sequences in this sample encode the identical CDR3. The chain is built from TRBV28 and TRBJ2-6, with D tentatively TRBD1 (6 bases). V lost 3 bases and J 2 bases, leaving 8 bases between the germline ends. Germline CDR1 and CDR2: MDHEN and SYDVKM. This CDR3 region has 15 residues. The CDR3 DNA sequence: TGTGCCAGCAGTTTGTCAGGGGCTGGGGCCAACGTCCTGACTTTC. Encoded protein: CASSLSGAGANVLTF.

This chain joins TRBV10-3 and TRBJ1-2; the match to TRBD1 covers 10 bases. Germline-derived CDR1 and CDR2 are ENHRY and SYGVKD. Trimming cost V 4 bases and J 1 base; bases outside gene matches: 6. The CDR3 consists of 16 residues. DNA for the CDR3: TGTGCCATCAGTGGCCTCCGGGACAGGGGTAACTATGGCTACACCTTC. Encoded protein: CAISGLRDRGNYGYTF.

V gene TRBV6-1 combines with J gene TRBJ2-7; the D is unclear. This CDR3 spans 14 amino acids. V was pared by 2 bases and J by 3 bases, with 11 bases between. CDR1 and CDR2 (germline): MNHNS, SASEGT. CDR3 DNA sequence: TGTGCCAGCAGTGAACACAATGGGTTCTACGAGCAGTACTTC. Protein: CASSEHNGFYEQYF.

The rearrangement uses TRBV6-1 and TRBJ1-4, with a tentative D call TRBD1 (6 bases). The CDR3 is 14 residues long. CDR1 MNHNS and CDR2 SASEGT come from the germline V gene. The ends were cut back, 7 bases at V and 4 bases at J, with 13 bases in the middle. The CDR3 region is CASNSDRINEKLFF. As DNA, the CDR3 is TGTGCCAGCAATAGCGACAGGATTAATGAAAAACTGTTTTTT.

This chain links TRBV7-7 with TRBJ2-7; 14 nucleotides agree with TRBD2. The CDR3 runs 17 residues. Trimming cost V 5 bases and J 6 bases; bases outside gene matches: 12. Per the germline V gene, CDR1 is SSHAT and CDR2 is FNYEAQ (reference sequence). CDR3 amino acids: CASSATLTSGRASEQYF. In DNA form, the CDR3 reads TGTGCCAGCAGCGCCACTTTGACTAGCGGGAGGGCTAGCGAGCAGTACTTC.

The V and J genes are TRBV5-6 and TRBJ1-1; 9 bases are a match to TRBD1. With 3 bases clipped from V and 1 base from J, the junction kept 7 bases outside the gene matches. The V gene's germline CDR1 is SGHDT and CDR2 YYEEEE. The CDR3 has 16 residues. In DNA, the CDR3 is TGTGCCAGCAGCTCGCCGGGACAGGGAACGAACACTGAAGCTTTCTTT. Its protein is CASSSPGQGTNTEAFF.

The rearrangement joins TRBV30 to TRBJ2-7; the D is unclear. The CDR3 is 13 amino acids. Germline V gene lookup returns CDR1 GTSNPN and CDR2 SVGIG (reference sequence). The V end lost 5 bases, the J end lost 2 bases, and 13 bases lay between the germline ends. CDR3 region: CAWAGRVTYEQYF. The CDR3 DNA reads TGTGCCTGGGCTGGAAGGGTTACCTACGAGCAGTACTTC.

The chain couples TRBV7-6 to TRBJ2-3, with no clear D. CDR1 SGHVS and CDR2 FNYEAQ come from the germline V gene. Trimming took off 1 base at V and 4 bases at J, with 6 bases between the two ends. CDR3 length: 13 amino acids. The CDR3 region is CASSLEQSDTQYF. DNA of the CDR3: TGTGCCAGCAGCTTAGAACAATCAGATACGCAGTATTTT.

This clone occurred once. The chain carries TRBV6-5 and TRBJ1-2, with D possibly matching TRBD1 (5 bases). The length of the CDR3 is 12 residues. The germline V and J ends were trimmed by 4 bases and 8 bases, with 11 bases remaining between them. Germline V lookup: CDR1 MNHEY, CDR2 SVGAGI. The CDR3 DNA reads as TGTGCCAGCAGTTCATTGGGGGAAGGCTACACCTTC. Translated, it gives CASSSLGEGYTF.

The chain couples TRBV7-9 to TRBJ2-7; D could derive from TRBD1 or TRBD2 (5 bases each). V was clipped by 2 bases and J by 5 bases, with 19 bases between them. The CDR3 loop spans 16 amino acids. Looked up from germline, CDR1 is SEHNR and CDR2 is FQNEAQ (reference sequence). CDR3: CASSLITGPGADEQYF. CDR3 DNA sequence: TGTGCCAGCAGCTTAATAACCGGGCCCGGGGCCGACGAGCAGTACTTC.

The chain employs TRBV28 and TRBJ2-7; tentative D call: TRBD1 (5 bases). Trimming took off 4 bases at V and 2 bases at J, with 18 bases between the two ends. The CDR3 runs to 16 residues. Germline V gene data show CDR1 as MDHEN and CDR2 as SYDVKM. The CDR3 region is CASSSWGEEGAYEQYF. The CDR3 DNA follows: TGTGCCAGCAGTTCGTGGGGCGAGGAAGGGGCCTACGAGCAGTACTTC.

The V call is TRBV4-3, the J call TRBJ2-1; 10 bases map to TRBD1. The CDR3 runs 16 residues. Germline values: CDR1 LGHNA, CDR2 YSLEER. Trimming took 1 base from V and 7 from J; bases not matched to a gene: 7. CDR3 DNA: TGCGCCAGCAGCCAAGGATCGGACAGGGGGTGGAATGAGCAGTTCTTC. Translation gives CASSQGSDRGWNEQFF.

The CDR3 DNA is TGTGCCGGGGACTCAAACACCGGGGAGCTGTTTTTT. Protein sequence: CAGDSNTGELFF. The V call is TRBV28, the J call TRBJ2-2; possible D gene TRBD2, 6 bases. This CDR3 has 12 amino acids. V dropped 11 bases and J dropped 2 bases, with 9 bases sitting between them. Looked up from germline, CDR1 is MDHEN and CDR2 is SYDVKM.

This clone has just one count. The chain carries TRBV19 and TRBJ1-5; unclear D gene. Germline values: CDR1 LNHDA, CDR2 SQIVND (reference sequence). V dropped 4 bases and J dropped 4 bases, with 5 bases sitting between them. The CDR3 is 12 residues long. CDR3 sequence (DNA): TGTGCCAGTAGTACAGAGAATCAGCCCCAGCATTTT. The encoded protein is CASSTENQPQHF.

The chain uses TRBV28 and TRBJ2-7; D possibly corresponds to TRBD2 (7 bases). CDR3 length: 17 amino acids. Looked up from germline, CDR1 is MDHEN and CDR2 is SYDVKM. CDR3 protein: CASLMGGPTLSSYEQYF. The CDR3 nucleotides read TGTGCTTCGCTCATGGGGGGGCCCACCTTAAGCTCCTACGAGCAGTACTTC.

Comments on this clone: The same CDR3 also results from other DNA sequences found in this sample. This rearrangement joins TRBV28 to TRBJ2-2, with TRBD2 matching 8 bases. Trimming removed 3 bases from V and 4 bases from J; junction bases left unmatched: 4. Germline V gene data show CDR1 as MDHEN and CDR2 as SYDVKM. The CDR3 runs 15 residues. The CDR3 loop is CASSLAGGGTGELFF. CDR3 nucleotide sequence: TGTGCCAGCAGTTTGGCGGGAGGTGGCACCGGGGAGCTGTTTTTT.

J is TRBJ2-1 and V is TRBV5-6, with 10 bases aligning to TRBD1. The germline gives CDR1 SGHDT, CDR2 YYEEEE. CDR3 size: 16 residues. V gave up 4 bases and J gave up 2 bases; unmatched junction bases: 6. The CDR3 spells CASSDGTGDTYNEQFF. The CDR3, as DNA: TGTGCCAGCAGCGATGGGACAGGGGATACCTACAATGAGCAGTTCTTC.

CDR3 loop: CASSFPLPDTYEQYF. CDR3 bases: TGCGCCAGCAGCTTCCCTTTGCCGGATACCTACGAGCAGTACTTC. This chain connects TRBV5-1 to TRBJ2-7, with D unclear. This CDR3 comprises 15 residues. Trimming removed 2 bases from V and 2 bases from J, with 14 bases in between. Germline assignment: CDR1 SGHRS and CDR2 YFSETQ. Combining the CDR3 with reference TRBV5-1 and TRBJ2-7 gives the whole variable domain KAGVTQTPRYLIKTRGQQVTLSCSPISGHRSVSWYQQTPGQGLQFLFEYFSETQRNKGNFPGRFSGRQFSNSRSEMNVSTLELGDSALYLCASSFPLPDTYEQYFGPGTRLTVT.

This clone was counted a few times. The rearrangement links TRBV7-9 to TRBJ1-4; 7 nucleotides line up with TRBD1. This CDR3 spans 16 amino acids. The V and J ends lost 3 bases and 3 bases, in that order; junction bases with no gene match: 7. Germline CDR1 SEHNR, CDR2 FQNEAQ (reference sequence). The CDR3 coding sequence is TGTGCCAGCAGCTTGGAGGGGGCGCGGGCTAATGAAAAACTGTTTTTT. It is translated as CASSLEGARANEKLFF.

The chain employs TRBV5-1 and TRBJ1-1; D ambiguous. The V end lost 1 base, the J end lost 5 bases, and 12 bases lay between the germline ends. Germline lookup yields CDR1 SGHRS and CDR2 YFSETQ. The CDR3 covers 14 residues. The CDR3 loop reads CASSLSRVETEAFF. The CDR3, as DNA: TGCGCCAGCAGCTTGAGCCGGGTTGAAACTGAAGCTTTCTTT.